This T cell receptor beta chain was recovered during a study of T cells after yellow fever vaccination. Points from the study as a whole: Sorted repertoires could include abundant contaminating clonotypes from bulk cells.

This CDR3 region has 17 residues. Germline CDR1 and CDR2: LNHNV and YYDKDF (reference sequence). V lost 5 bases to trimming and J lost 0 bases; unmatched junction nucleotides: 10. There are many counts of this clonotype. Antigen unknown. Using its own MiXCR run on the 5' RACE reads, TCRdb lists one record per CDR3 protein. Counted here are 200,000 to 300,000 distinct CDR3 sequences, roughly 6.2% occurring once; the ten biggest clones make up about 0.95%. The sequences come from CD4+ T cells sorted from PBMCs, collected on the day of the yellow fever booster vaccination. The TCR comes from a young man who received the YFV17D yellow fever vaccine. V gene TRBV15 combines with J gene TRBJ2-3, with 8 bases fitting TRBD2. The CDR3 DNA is TGTGCCACCAGCCCTCTCGCGGGAGGAAGTAGCACAGATACGCAGTATTTT. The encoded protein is CATSPLAGGSSTDTQYF.